This T cell receptor (beta chain) was obtained from a study of identifying expanded T cells in peripheral blood. Findings and caveats of the study: Variance in clone template counts between approximately 2-week samples significantly increased with total template count across all healthy donors. Technical replicates showed around 1.2 changed clones; two weeks roughly 15; four weeks 19.

This table comes from immunoSEQ multiplex PCR, and its TCRdb copy is limited to in-frame clones, with some not included. Of tens of thousands of clones listed, 70% to 90% are singletons. Healthy donors had no documented immune events, such as infections, while sampled. Note on this clone: Antigen: not known.

V was trimmed by 0 bases and J by 3 bases, leaving 17 bases between them. This CDR3 has 18 residues. Looked up from germline, CDR1 is LGHNA and CDR2 is YNFKEQ. The J gene is TRBJ1-4, the V gene TRBV4-2; maybe TRBD1 (6 bases). The specimen was blood. This TCR derives from a person between 18 and 75 years old in good health. CDR3 nucleotide sequence: TGTGCCAGCAGCCAAGACCCGGGGCACAGGGTGTCTAATGAAAAACTGTTTTTT. Encoded protein: CASSQDPGHRVSNEKLFF.